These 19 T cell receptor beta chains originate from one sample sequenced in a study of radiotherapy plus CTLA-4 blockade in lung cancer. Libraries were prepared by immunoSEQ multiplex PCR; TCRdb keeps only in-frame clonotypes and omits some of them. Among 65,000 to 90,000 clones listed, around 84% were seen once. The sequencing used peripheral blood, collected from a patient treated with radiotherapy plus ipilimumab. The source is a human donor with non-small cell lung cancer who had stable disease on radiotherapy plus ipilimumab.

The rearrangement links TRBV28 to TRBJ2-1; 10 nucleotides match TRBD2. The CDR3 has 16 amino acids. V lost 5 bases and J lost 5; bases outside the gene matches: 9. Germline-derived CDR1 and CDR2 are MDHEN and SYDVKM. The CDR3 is CASSRTSGAGNNEQFF. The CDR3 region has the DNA TGTGCCAGCAGTCGGACTAGCGGAGCGGGCAACAATGAGCAGTTCTTC.

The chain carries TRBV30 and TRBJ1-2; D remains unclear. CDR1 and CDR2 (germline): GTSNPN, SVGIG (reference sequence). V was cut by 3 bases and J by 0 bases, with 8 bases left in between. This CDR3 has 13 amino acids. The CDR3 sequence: CAWSPDPNYGYTF. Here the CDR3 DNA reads TGTGCCTGGAGCCCGGATCCTAACTATGGCTACACCTTC.

The CDR3 is CASSYSGRVNEQFF. The CDR3 coding sequence is TGTGCCAGCAGTTACTCCGGGAGGGTTAATGAGCAGTTCTTC. The chain combines TRBV6-5 with TRBJ2-1; TRBD2 matches at 8 bases. Germline loops: CDR1 MNHEY, CDR2 SVGAGI. CDR3 size: 14 residues. Germline trimming cut 0 bases from V and 7 bases from J; bases unmatched to any gene: 2.

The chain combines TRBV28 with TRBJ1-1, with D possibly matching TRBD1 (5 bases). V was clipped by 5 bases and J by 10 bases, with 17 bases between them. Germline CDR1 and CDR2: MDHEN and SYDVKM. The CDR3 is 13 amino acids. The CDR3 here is CASSVGGKTSAFF. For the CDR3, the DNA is TGTGCCAGCAGTGTCGGGGGGAAGACCTCAGCTTTCTTT.

The CDR3 here is CASSDSLRTGVFSSGANVLTF. The CDR3 DNA is TGTGCCAGCAGCGATAGCCTCCGGACAGGGGTTTTTTCCTCTGGGGCCAACGTCCTGACTTTC. The chain employs TRBV9 and TRBJ2-6; 9 bases agree with TRBD1. Trimming at V came to 3 bases and at J to 0 bases, leaving 16 bases not matched to a gene. The CDR3 is 21 residues long. Germline CDR1 reads SGDLS; CDR2 reads YYNGEE.

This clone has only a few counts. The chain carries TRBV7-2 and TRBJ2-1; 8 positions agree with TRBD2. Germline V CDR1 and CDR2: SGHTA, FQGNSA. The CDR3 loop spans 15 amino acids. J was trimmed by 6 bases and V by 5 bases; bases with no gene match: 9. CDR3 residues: CASSPGAGGGNEQFF. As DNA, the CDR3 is TGTGCCAGCAGCCCAGGCGCGGGGGGCGGCAATGAGCAGTTCTTC.

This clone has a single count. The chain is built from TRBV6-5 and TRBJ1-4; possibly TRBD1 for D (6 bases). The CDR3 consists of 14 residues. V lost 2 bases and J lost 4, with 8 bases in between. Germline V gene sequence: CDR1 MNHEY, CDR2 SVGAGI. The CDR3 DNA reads TGTGCCAGCAGTTACAGGGGGATTAATGAAAAACTGTTTTTT. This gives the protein CASSYRGINEKLFF.

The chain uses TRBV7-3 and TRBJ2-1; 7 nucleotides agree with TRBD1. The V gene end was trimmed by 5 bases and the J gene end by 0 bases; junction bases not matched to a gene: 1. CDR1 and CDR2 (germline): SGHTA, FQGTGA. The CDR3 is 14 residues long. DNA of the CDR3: TGTGCCAGCAGCACAGGGGACTCCTACAATGAGCAGTTCTTC. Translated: CASSTGDSYNEQFF.

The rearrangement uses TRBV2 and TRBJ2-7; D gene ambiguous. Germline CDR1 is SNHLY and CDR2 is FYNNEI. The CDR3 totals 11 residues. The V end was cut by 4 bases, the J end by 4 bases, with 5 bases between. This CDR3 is CASSVRYEQYF. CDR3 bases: TGTGCCAGCAGTGTTCGGTACGAGCAGTACTTC.

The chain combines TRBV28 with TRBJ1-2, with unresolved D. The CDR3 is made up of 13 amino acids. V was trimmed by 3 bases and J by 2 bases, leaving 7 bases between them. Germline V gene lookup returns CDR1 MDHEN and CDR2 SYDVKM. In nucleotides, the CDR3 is TGTGCCAGCAGTTTTAAACAGAACTATGGCTACACCTTC. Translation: CASSFKQNYGYTF.

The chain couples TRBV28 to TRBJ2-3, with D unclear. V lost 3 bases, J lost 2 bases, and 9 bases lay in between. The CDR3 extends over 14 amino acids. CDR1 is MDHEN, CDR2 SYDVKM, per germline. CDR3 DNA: TGTGCCAGCAGTTTTGGGGTAAACACAGATACGCAGTATTTT. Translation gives CASSFGVNTDTQYF. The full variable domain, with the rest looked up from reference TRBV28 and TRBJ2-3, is DVKVTQSSRYLVKRTGEKVFLECVQDMDHENMFWYRQDPGLGLRLIYFSYDVKMKEKGDIPEGYSVSREKKERFSLILESASTNQTSMYLCASSFGVNTDTQYFGPGTRLTVL.

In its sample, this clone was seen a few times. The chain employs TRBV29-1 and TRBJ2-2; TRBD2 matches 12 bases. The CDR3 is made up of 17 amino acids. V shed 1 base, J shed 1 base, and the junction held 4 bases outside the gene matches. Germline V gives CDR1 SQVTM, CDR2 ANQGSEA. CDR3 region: CSVEGTSGAMNTGELFF. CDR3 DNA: TGCAGCGTTGAAGGGACTAGCGGGGCCATGAACACCGGGGAGCTGTTTTTT.

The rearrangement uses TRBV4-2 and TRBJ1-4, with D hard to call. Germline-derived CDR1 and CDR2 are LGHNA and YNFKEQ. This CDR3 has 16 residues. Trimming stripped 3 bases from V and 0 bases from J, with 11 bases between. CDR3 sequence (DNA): TGTGCCAGCAGCCAGGAGACCGAGGCAACTAATGAAAAACTGTTTTTT. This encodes CASSQETEATNEKLFF.

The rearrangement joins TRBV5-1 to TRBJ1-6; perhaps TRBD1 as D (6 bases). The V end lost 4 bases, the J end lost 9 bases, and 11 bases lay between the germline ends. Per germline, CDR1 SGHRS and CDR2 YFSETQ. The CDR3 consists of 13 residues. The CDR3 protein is CASSPEGVSPLHF. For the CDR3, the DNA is TGCGCCAGCAGCCCGGAGGGGGTTTCACCCCTCCACTTT. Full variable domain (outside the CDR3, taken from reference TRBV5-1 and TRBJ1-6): KAGVTQTPRYLIKTRGQQVTLSCSPISGHRSVSWYQQTPGQGLQFLFEYFSETQRNKGNFPGRFSGRQFSNSRSEMNVSTLELGDSALYLCASSPEGVSPLHFGNGTRLTVT.

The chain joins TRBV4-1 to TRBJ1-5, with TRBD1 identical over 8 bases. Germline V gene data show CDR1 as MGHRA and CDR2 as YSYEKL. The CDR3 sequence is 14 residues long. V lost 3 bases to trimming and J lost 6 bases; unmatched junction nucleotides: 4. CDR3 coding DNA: TGCGCCAGCAGCCAGAGGACAGGGATTCAGCCCCAGCATTTT. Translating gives CASSQRTGIQPQHF.

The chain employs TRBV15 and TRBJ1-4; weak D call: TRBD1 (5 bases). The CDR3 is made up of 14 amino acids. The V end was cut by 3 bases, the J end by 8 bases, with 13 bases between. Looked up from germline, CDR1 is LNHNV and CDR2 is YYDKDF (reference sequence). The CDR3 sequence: CATSRRQLPEKLFF. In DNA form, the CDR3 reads TGTGCCACCAGCAGGCGACAGTTACCCGAAAAACTGTTTTTT.

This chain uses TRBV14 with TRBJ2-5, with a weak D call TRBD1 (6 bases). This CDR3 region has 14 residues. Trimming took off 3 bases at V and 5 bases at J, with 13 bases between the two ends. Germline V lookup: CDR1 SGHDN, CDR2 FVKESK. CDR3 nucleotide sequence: TGTGCCAGCAGCCACTACAGGGCTGGGGAGACCCAGTACTTC. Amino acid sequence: CASSHYRAGETQYF.

CDR3: CASSPRRATEAFF. CDR3 nucleotides: TGCGCCAGCAGCCCCCGGAGAGCCACTGAAGCTTTCTTT. The chain joins TRBV5-1 to TRBJ1-1, with D uncertain. Trimming shortened V by 4 bases and J by 4 bases, and 11 bases separated the two germline ends. This CDR3 has 13 amino acids. Germline V gene lookup returns CDR1 SGHRS and CDR2 YFSETQ.

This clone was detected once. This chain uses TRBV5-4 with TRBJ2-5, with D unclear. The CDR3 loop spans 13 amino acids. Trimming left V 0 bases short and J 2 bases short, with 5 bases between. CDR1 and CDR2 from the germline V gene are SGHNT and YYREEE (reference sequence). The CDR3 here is CASSLAQQETQYF. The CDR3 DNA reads TGTGCCAGCAGCTTGGCTCAGCAAGAGACCCAGTACTTC.